The rows below give T cell receptor beta chains drawn from one sample of a study of cytomegalovirus exposure and HLA in healthy donors. The assay was immunoSEQ multiplex PCR, and TCRdb's table has in-frame clones only and misses some. The table has some 150,000 clones, roughly four fifths seen once. Source material: PBMCs. The origin of the receptors is a man aged 50 to 59 in good health and CMV-seropositive. The CDR3 runs from the conserved cysteine through the conserved F or W. D genes are given only for firm matches. A row's size may be missing; if present it is once, few, many or a size class.

few	TRBD2	TRBV30	TRBJ2-2	TGTGCCTGGAGTGTACTACTAGCGGGAGGGCCGGGCGGGGAGCTGTTTTTT	CAWSVLLAGGPGGELFF
NA	TRBD2	TRBV30	TRBJ2-3	TGTGCCTGGAGTCAGAATAGCGGGAAAGATACGCAGTATTTT	CAWSQNSGKDTQYF
NA	NA	TRBV6-1	TRBJ2-3	TGTGCCAGAGAGGGGGGGGCAGGGGATACGCAGTATTTT	CAREGGAGDTQYF
NA	NA	TRBV9	TRBJ1-1	TGTGCCAGCAGCCTAACTCCTACCAGATGGGGGGGAAACACTGAAGCTTTCTTT	CASSLTPTRWGGNTEAFF
NA	NA	TRBV19	TRBJ2-7	TGTGCCAGTAGCCATAGAGGCGGCAGGGGAGACTCCTACGAGCAGTACTTC	CASSHRGGRGDSYEQYF
NA	NA	TRBV4-2	TRBJ2-1	TGTGCCAGCAGCCAAGGTATTTTGGCTCCTAGGGGGCAGTTCTTC	CASSQGILAPRGQFF
NA	TRBD1	TRBV7-2	TRBJ1-2	TGTGCCAGCAGCCTAGAGGGGGTAGGGACAGGGTTTGGAGGCTACACCTTC	CASSLEGVGTGFGGYTF
few	TRBD1	TRBV19	TRBJ1-5	TGTGCCAGTAACCGAGACAGGGTGGGTCAGCCCCAGCATTTT	CASNRDRVGQPQHF
NA	TRBD2	TRBV30	TRBJ2-3	TGTGCCGGCCGAGCGGGGGTTGGCACAGATACGCAGTATTTT	CAGRAGVGTDTQYF
NA	NA	TRBV5-4	TRBJ1-5	TGTGCCAGCAGTTTACAGGGACAGCCCCAGCATTTT	CASSLQGQPQHF
NA	NA	TRBV19	TRBJ1-2	TGTGCCACCCAAAACCCCGCGGCGAAGGGCTACACCTTC	CATQNPAAKGYTF
NA	TRBD2	TRBV28	TRBJ2-1	TGTGCCAGCAGTTTAAGTGTATCGGCGGGGGGCATTAATGAGCAGTTCTTC	CASSLSVSAGGINEQFF
NA	NA	TRBV4-2	TRBJ2-2	TGTGCCAGCAGCCAAGAAGGAGGGGTGGTGCTGTTTTTT	CASSQEGGVVLFF
NA	TRBD2	TRBV9	TRBJ2-7	TGTGCCAGCAGCGTATTTTCTAGCGGGACTTACGAGCAGTACTTC	CASSVFSSGTYEQYF
NA	NA	TRBV5-1	TRBJ1-5	TGCGCCAGCAGCCCGGTCCTCACCTCGAGGGATTTGAGCAATCAGCCCCAGCATTTT	CASSPVLTSRDLSNQPQHF
NA	NA	TRBV6-5	TRBJ1-1	TGTGCCAGCACGGGAACTGAAGCTTTCTTT	CASTGTEAFF
NA	NA	TRBV6-6	TRBJ2-5	TGTGCCAGCAGTCGGGACAAACAAGAGACCCAGTACTTC	CASSRDKQETQYF
few	NA	TRBV7-9	TRBJ1-3	TGTGCCAGCAGCTCGTCAGGGGTCCCAAACACCATATATTTT	CASSSSGVPNTIYF
few	NA	TRBV5-6	TRBJ1-5	TGTGCCAGCAGCTATGGGACACCCCGTCGGGTGCAGCCCCAGCATTTT	CASSYGTPRRVQPQHF
NA	NA	TRBV5-6	TRBJ2-5	TGTGCCAGCAGCTTGTATGGCGGGATGGGGGGGACCCAGTACTTC	CASSLYGGMGGTQYF
NA	NA	TRBV28	TRBJ1-4	TGTGCCAGCAGTGAACTTCGGGAGCAGGGTGAAAAACTGTTTTTT	CASSELREQGEKLFF
NA	NA	TRBV5-1	TRBJ1-1	TGCGCCAGCACCTTCGGGGGGCAGACTGAAGCTTTCTTT	CASTFGGQTEAFF
once	NA	TRBV15	TRBJ1-4	TGTGCCACCAGCAGAGGGGGGGGATCCGGAGAAAAACTGTTTTTT	CATSRGGGSGEKLFF
NA	TRBD2	TRBV4-3	TRBJ2-4	TGCGCCAGCAGCCAAGGACTAGCTTCCAAAAACATTCAGTACTTC	CASSQGLASKNIQYF
few	NA	TRBV6-4	TRBJ1-1	TGTGCCAGCAGCGAGGGGGTTGGCACTGAAGCTTTCTTT	CASSEGVGTEAFF
NA	NA	TRBV5-4	TRBJ2-2	TGTGCCAGCAGCTTGGCAGGGCTAGGGGATTCCGGGGAGCTGTTTTTT	CASSLAGLGDSGELFF
NA	TRBD1	TRBV10-3	TRBJ2-7	TGTGCCATCAGTGAGACAGGGGGCGCTTACGAGCAGTACTTC	CAISETGGAYEQYF
NA	NA	TRBV5-1	TRBJ2-7	TGCGCCAGCAGCTTGGGGGGAGAGGGGGTCGGGCAGTACTTC	CASSLGGEGVGQYF
NA	NA	TRBV5-4	TRBJ1-2	TGTGCCAGCAGCCTTTGGACCAACCAGGGCGATGGCTACACCTTC	CASSLWTNQGDGYTF
NA	TRBD1	TRBV2	TRBJ2-2	TGTGCCAGCAGTTTGACAGGGAAGAACGGGGAGCTGTTTTTT	CASSLTGKNGELFF
NA	TRBD1	TRBV11-2	TRBJ2-1	TGTGCCAGCAGCCTTGACAGGGGAACCTACAATGAGCAGTTCTTC	CASSLDRGTYNEQFF
NA	NA	TRBV29-1	TRBJ2-2	TGCAGCGTTGAAACTACAGGGAGTTACACCGGGGAGCTGTTTTTT	CSVETTGSYTGELFF
few	TRBD2	TRBV5-4	TRBJ2-2	TGTGCCAGCAGCCAAGATCCTAGCGGGGGGTTCAACACCGGGGAGCTGTTTTTT	CASSQDPSGGFNTGELFF
NA	NA	TRBV14	TRBJ1-6	TGTGCCAGCAGCCAAGCACAGGCGTGGGGAAATTCACCCCTCCACTTT	CASSQAQAWGNSPLHF
NA	TRBD2	TRBV2	TRBJ2-1	TGTGCCACGAGACCGGGACTAGCGGGAGGAGGTGAGCAGTTCTTC	CATRPGLAGGGEQFF
NA	NA	TRBV7-9	TRBJ2-3	TGTGCCAGCAGTCCTCTAGCGACAGATACGCAGTATTTT	CASSPLATDTQYF
once	TRBD1	TRBV11-2	TRBJ1-2	TGTGCCAGCACCGATAGCCCAGGGGGCGCTAATGGCTACACCTTC	CASTDSPGGANGYTF
NA	NA	TRBV4-2	TRBJ1-2	TGTGCCAGCAGCCTCGAACAGGGTGGGAACTATGGCTACACCTTC	CASSLEQGGNYGYTF
NA	TRBD2	TRBV19	TRBJ2-3	TGTGCCAGTAAGAAAGATAGCGGGGGAGGCACAGATACGCAGTATTTT	CASKKDSGGGTDTQYF
NA	TRBD1	TRBV7-9	TRBJ2-7	TGTGCCAGCAGCCCGGGACAGTCCAACGAGCAGTACTTC	CASSPGQSNEQYF
once	TRBD1	TRBV7-9	TRBJ2-7	TGTTCCAGCAGCCCCGGACAGGGCAGCTCCTACGAGCAGTACTTC	CSSSPGQGSSYEQYF
NA	TRBD2	TRBV28	TRBJ2-7	TGTGCCAGCGAAACCGCGGGAGCCCACGAGCAGTACTTC	CASETAGAHEQYF
NA	TRBD2	TRBV27	TRBJ2-1	TGTGCCAGCAGTTTAAGGACTAGCGGGAGCGAGGAGCAGTTCTTC	CASSLRTSGSEEQFF
NA	TRBD1	TRBV7-2	TRBJ2-7	TGTGCCAGCAGCCTTACAGGGGTCGAGCAGTACTTC	CASSLTGVEQYF
NA	TRBD1	TRBV6-5	TRBJ1-5	TGTGCCAGCAGCCTGGGACAGGGTTCCAATCAGCCCCAGCATTTT	CASSLGQGSNQPQHF
NA	TRBD2	TRBV7-2	TRBJ2-1	TGTGCCAGCAGCTTAAAGGGACTAGCGAGGGGAAATGAGCAGTTCTTC	CASSLKGLARGNEQFF
NA	TRBD1	TRBV14	TRBJ2-7	TGTGCCAGCAGCCGCCAACAGGGGCGCGAGCAGTACTTC	CASSRQQGREQYF
once	NA	TRBV9	TRBJ2-2	TGTGCCAGCAGCAACCCCTCTGGGGGGAGCACCGGGGAGCTGTTTTTT	CASSNPSGGSTGELFF
NA	NA	TRBV7-9	TRBJ2-1	TGTGCCAGCACGGGCGGGGGACACCACAATGAGCAGTTCTTC	CASTGGGHHNEQFF
NA	NA	TRBV5-4	TRBJ1-4	TGTGCCAGCAGCCAAGGGGGGGCAACTAATGAAAAACTGTTTTTT	CASSQGGATNEKLFF
NA	NA	TRBV30	TRBJ1-4	TGTGCCTGGAGTCTAAGGGGGTCTCTTTTAGGCAAACTGTTTTTT	CAWSLRGSLLGKLFF
NA	TRBD2	TRBV28	TRBJ2-1	TGTGCCAGCAGTTTACGGGGGGGGGCCTTCAATGAGCAGTTCTTC	CASSLRGGAFNEQFF
NA	NA	TRBV25-1	TRBJ2-7	TGTGCCAGCAGTGAACGTCACGAGCAGTACTTC	CASSERHEQYF